A selection of T cell receptor beta chains follows, all from one sample in a study of blood T cell repertoires in COVID-19. Only in-frame clones appear in the TCRdb table, and some are missing; sequencing was by immunoSEQ multiplex PCR. The table shows hundreds of thousands of clones, with more than 80% occurring only once. The sequenced sample consisted of peripheral blood. The receptors derive from a young woman with COVID-19, enrolled during active disease. CDR3s include the opening cysteine and the closing phenylalanine or tryptophan. D genes are given only for firm matches. The listing skips clone size in some rows; elsewhere it reads once, few, many or a size class.

>TRBD1|-|TRBJ1-1|TRBV6-6
TGTGCCAGCAGTCTTATTGGACAGGGGTCAAAGGAAACTGAAGCTTTCTTT
CASSLIGQGSKETEAFF
>-|-|TRBJ2-3|TRBV10-1
TGCGCCAGCAGAGAGGGCGGCCCTCAGTTACCAGATACGCAGTATTTT
CASREGGPQLPDTQYF
>-|-|TRBJ2-2|TRBV6-5
TGTGCCAGCAGTTACTCAGGCGGGACCGTCGGGGAGCTGTTTTTT
CASSYSGGTVGELFF
>TRBD2|few|TRBJ2-7|TRBV4-3
TGCGCCAGCAGCCGACGACCAGCGGGAGGCACATCCGGCGGAGAGCAGTACTTC
CASSRRPAGGTSGGEQYF
>-|-|TRBJ1-1|TRBV11-3
TGTGCCAGCAGCTTACTCAGGGGCGCTGAAGCTTTCTTT
CASSLLRGAEAFF
>TRBD2|-|TRBJ2-3|TRBV7-9
TGTGCCAGCAGCCCCCGTCTAGCGGGATTAGGAGATACGCAGTATTTT
CASSPRLAGLGDTQYF
>-|once|TRBJ1-5|TRBV3-1/TRBV3-2
TGTGCCAGCAGCCCGGAAACGGGAAGCAATCAGCCCCAGCATTTT
CASSPETGSNQPQHF
>TRBD2|-|TRBJ2-7|TRBV5-6
TGTGCCAGCAGCTTAATTCTTAGCGGGTTGTCCTACGAGCAGTACTTC
CASSLILSGLSYEQYF
>-|-|TRBJ2-1|TRBV19
TGTGCCAGTAGTATTGGCGCGGCCAATGAGCAGTTCTTC
CASSIGAANEQFF
>-|-|TRBJ1-5|TRBV6-6
TGTGCCACTGCAGGGAATCGAGGCAATCAGCCCCAGCATTTT
CATAGNRGNQPQHF
>-|-|TRBJ2-5|TRBV7-2
TGTGCCAGCAGCTCGTTCCTGCGGGAGACCCAGTACTTC
CASSSFLRETQYF